The rows below give T cell receptor beta chains drawn from one sample of a study of vaccination effects on CD4 cells after COVID-19. Their specific antigens are unknown. Assay used: immunoSEQ multiplex PCR; TCRdb lists only in-frame clones, some missing. The sample comprises fewer than 85,000 clones, around 78% of which are singletons, and about 10% rests with the top ten. This material consisted of CD4+ T cells from PBMCs cultured with SARS-CoV-2 spike peptides, taken before COVID-19 vaccination. The receptors stem from a human donor who received a COVID-19 vaccine. Each CDR3 is given with its conserved first and last residue. A D gene is named only where the DNA matches it firmly. The listing skips clone size in some rows; elsewhere it reads once, few, many or a size class.

CDR3 DNA | CDR3 protein | V gene | clone size | D gene | J gene | CDR3 length
TGCAGCGTTGCCCCTTTCTCTGGAAACACCATATATTTT | CSVAPFSGNTIYF | TRBV29-1 | once | NA | TRBJ1-3 | 13
TGCGCCAGCAGCTTAGTGCAGGGGGAAAAACTGTTTTTT | CASSLVQGEKLFF | TRBV5-1 | NA | NA | TRBJ1-4 | 13
TGTGCCAGCAGCCAAGAGGGGATTAGAAGAGGACAAAACACCGGGGAGCTGTTTTTT | CASSQEGIRRGQNTGELFF | TRBV7-2 | NA | NA | TRBJ2-2 | 19
TGTGCCAGCAGTGCTCGCAGGGGGCGCTTTGCTAGCACAGATACGCAGTATTTT | CASSARRGRFASTDTQYF | TRBV6-1 | NA | TRBD1 | TRBJ2-3 | 18
TGTGCCAGCAGCTTAGAGCAGACTGAAGCTTTCTTT | CASSLEQTEAFF | TRBV7-9 | NA | NA | TRBJ1-1 | 12
TGTGCCAGCAGCTTAAAAGGATGGGACACTGAAGCTTTCTTT | CASSLKGWDTEAFF | TRBV7-3 | NA | NA | TRBJ1-1 | 14
TGCGCCAGCAGCTTCCTTGACAGTATGAGAGAAAAACTGTTTTTT | CASSFLDSMREKLFF | TRBV5-1 | NA | NA | TRBJ1-4 | 15
TGTGCCAGCAGCCAAGATATAAGGGCGGGAAACACCATATATTTT | CASSQDIRAGNTIYF | TRBV4-2 | NA | NA | TRBJ1-3 | 15
TGTGCCAGCAGCTTATTTGGGGGTGAGCAGTTCTTC | CASSLFGGEQFF | TRBV7-2 | NA | NA | TRBJ2-1 | 12
TGTGCCACCAACGGCGGCGGGCCTAAGAACACTGAAGCTTTCTTT | CATNGGGPKNTEAFF | TRBV6-5 | NA | NA | TRBJ1-1 | 15
TGTGCCAGCAGCGTAGCGACGAGCTCCTACAATGAGCAGTTCTTC | CASSVATSSYNEQFF | TRBV9 | NA | NA | TRBJ2-1 | 15
TGTGCCAGCAGTTTCAGACTAGCGGGGGAATCCACAGATACGCAGTATTTT | CASSFRLAGESTDTQYF | TRBV6-2/TRBV6-3 | NA | TRBD2 | TRBJ2-3 | 17
TGTGCCAGCAGCTTGAGGCCAGGGCGCCCTGGCAAAAATGAAAAACTGTTTTTT | CASSLRPGRPGKNEKLFF | TRBV5-6 | once | NA | TRBJ1-4 | 18
TGCGCCAGCAGCTTGGGGACAGGTCGTTATGAAAAACTGTTTTTT | CASSLGTGRYEKLFF | TRBV5-1 | NA | TRBD1 | TRBJ1-4 | 15